Below, 15 T cell receptor beta chains from the same sample are listed, as sequenced in a study of shared clonotypes between healthy human individuals. Naive CD8 populations comprised CD45RO-negative cells positively selected for CCR7, excluding terminally differentiated effector memory CD45RA+ cells. Profiling relied on immunoSEQ multiplex PCR, and the TCRdb table lists in-frame clones only, not all of them. The sample yields some 2,100,000 clones, approximately 94% seen once. What was sequenced was naive CD8+ T cells from PBMCs. The receptors here all came from a man between 18 and 35 years old in good health. Some clones in this sample may be carry-over from other donors' samples.

The chain is built from TRBV19 and TRBJ2-7; no clear D. V lost 0 bases and J 2 bases, leaving 8 bases between the germline ends. Per germline, CDR1 LNHDA and CDR2 SQIVND (reference sequence). The CDR3 extends over 14 amino acids. The chain's CDR3 is CASSIEAGPYEQYF. CDR3 nucleotides: TGTGCCAGTAGTATAGAGGCCGGACCCTACGAGCAGTACTTC.

Concerning this clone itself: Other nucleotide sequences from this sample produce the same CDR3. The chain has TRBV27 and TRBJ2-7, with D uncertain. Trimming cost V 3 bases and J 2 bases, with 8 bases left between them. Looked up from germline, CDR1 is MNHEY and CDR2 is SMNVEV (reference sequence). The CDR3 contains 13 residues. CDR3 loop: CASSFLPTYEQYF. The CDR3 DNA sequence: TGTGCCAGCAGTTTCCTTCCGACCTACGAGCAGTACTTC.

CDR3 region: CASRDRHNSGANVLTF. The CDR3 DNA is TGTGCCAGCAGAGATAGACACAACTCTGGGGCCAACGTCCTGACTTTC. This sequence joins TRBV27 and TRBJ2-6; D ambiguous. Germline loops: CDR1 MNHEY, CDR2 SMNVEV (reference sequence). This CDR3 spans 16 amino acids. V was trimmed by 6 bases and J by 0 bases, leaving 12 bases between them.

This clone has just a few counts. In the same sample, other DNA sequences code for this CDR3. The CDR3 region is CASSLGEQYF. Here the CDR3 DNA reads TGTGCCAGCAGTTTGGGCGAGCAGTACTTC. The V gene is TRBV28, the J gene TRBJ2-7; D is uncertain. The CDR3 contains 10 residues. Germline V gene sequence: CDR1 MDHEN, CDR2 SYDVKM. Trimming pared 3 bases from V and 6 bases from J, leaving 3 bases between.

V is TRBV4-3 and J is TRBJ2-7; 7 bases map to TRBD1. The CDR3 length is 17 residues. Germline CDR1 reads LGHNA; CDR2 reads YSLEER. V shed 1 base and J 2 bases; nucleotides not matched to a gene: 11. CDR3 amino acids: CASSQAWRQGDAYEQYF. In DNA, the CDR3 is TGCGCCAGCAGCCAAGCGTGGCGGCAGGGGGACGCCTACGAGCAGTACTTC.

The chain employs TRBV7-6 and TRBJ2-7; unclear D gene. The germline V and J ends were trimmed by 2 bases and 6 bases, with 11 bases remaining between them. This CDR3 has 13 amino acids. Looked up from germline, CDR1 is SGHVS and CDR2 is FNYEAQ. CDR3 sequence reads: CASSLWEGREQYF. The CDR3 nucleotides read TGTGCCAGCAGCTTATGGGAAGGGCGCGAGCAGTACTTC.

The chain couples TRBV19 to TRBJ1-1, with a tentative D call TRBD1 (6 bases). The CDR3 runs to 12 residues. The germline V and J ends were trimmed by 5 bases and 4 bases, with 8 bases remaining between them. Germline-derived CDR1 and CDR2 are LNHDA and SQIVND (reference sequence). The DNA for the CDR3 is TGTGCCAGTAGTTACAGGGCCACTGAAGCTTTCTTT. This translates into CASSYRATEAFF.

DNA of the CDR3: TGTGCCAGCAGGAGGGACAGCATCTACGAGCAGTACTTC. Protein sequence: CASRRDSIYEQYF. This chain joins TRBV7-2 and TRBJ2-7, with 7 bases matching TRBD1. Germline V gene sequence: CDR1 SGHTA, CDR2 FQGNSA. The CDR3 length is 13 residues. Trimming removed 6 bases from V and 3 bases from J; junction bases left unmatched: 5.

A remark on this clone: Other DNA sequences in this specimen translate into the identical CDR3. The chain links TRBV27 to TRBJ2-7; 9 nucleotides align to TRBD1. From germline, CDR1 is MNHEY and CDR2 SMNVEV (reference sequence). Trimming cost V 3 bases and J 5 bases; bases outside gene matches: 2. The CDR3 is 13 amino acids. As DNA, the CDR3 is TGTGCCAGCAGTTTTACAGGGGGCAACGAGCAGTACTTC. Encoded protein: CASSFTGGNEQYF.

The chain uses TRBV18 and TRBJ2-3; no definite D call. This CDR3 is built from 13 residues. Germline V gene sequence: CDR1 KGHSH, CDR2 LQKENI. Trimming left V 5 bases short and J 2 bases short, with 8 bases between. The CDR3 region is CASSSEATDTQYF. The CDR3 DNA sequence: TGTGCCAGCTCATCCGAGGCCACAGATACGCAGTATTTT.

The chain recombines TRBV27 with TRBJ2-7; 9 bases fit TRBD2. Unmatched junction bases numbered 11, after V lost 5 bases and J lost 3 bases. Per the germline V gene, CDR1 is MNHEY and CDR2 is SMNVEV (reference sequence). This CDR3 is 16 amino acids long. CDR3 in DNA: TGTGCCAGCAGTCCAAGTAGCGGGAGTTTCTTCTACGAGCAGTACTTC. Protein: CASSPSSGSFFYEQYF.

The chain uses TRBV18 and TRBJ1-1, with a tentative D call TRBD1 (5 bases). CDR1 and CDR2 from the germline V gene are KGHSH and LQKENI. The CDR3 loop spans 12 amino acids. V lost 5 bases and J lost 6, with 10 bases in between. The CDR3 spells CASSGTGAEAFF. The CDR3, as DNA: TGTGCCAGCTCAGGGACCGGGGCTGAAGCTTTCTTT. The entire variable domain, with the rest obtained from reference TRBV18 and TRBJ1-1, is as follows: NAGVMQNPRHLVRRRGQEARLRCSPMKGHSHVYWYRQLPEEGLKFMVYLQKENIIDESGMPKERFSAEFPKEGPSILRIQQVVRGDSAAYFCASSGTGAEAFFGQGTRLTVV.

The genes are TRBV9 and TRBJ2-7, with D perhaps TRBD2 (9 bases). Per the germline V gene, CDR1 is SGDLS and CDR2 is YYNGEE. V was shortened by 0 bases and J by 6 bases, with 22 bases between the two germline ends. CDR3 length: 17 residues. The DNA for the CDR3 is TGTGCCAGCAGCGTAGGCACAGGGGGAGCGGGAGGAGGCGAGCAGTACTTC. Its translation: CASSVGTGGAGGGEQYF.

The rearrangement joins TRBV27 to TRBJ1-5, with 10 nucleotides matching TRBD1. The CDR3 totals 16 residues. J gave up 4 bases and V 5 bases, and 8 bases lay outside the gene matches. Germline V lookup: CDR1 MNHEY, CDR2 SMNVEV (reference sequence). Here the CDR3 reads CASSTTTGGANQPQHF. CDR3 DNA: TGTGCCAGCAGTACCACGACAGGGGGCGCGAATCAGCCCCAGCATTTT.

This chain links TRBV27 with TRBJ2-3; 15 bases align to TRBD2. This CDR3 region has 19 residues. The germline CDR1 and CDR2 sequences are MNHEY and SMNVEV (reference sequence). V trimming: 8 bases; J trimming: 4 bases; junction bases outside the gene matches: 16. Here the CDR3 reads CASSVQGTSGRIIPDTQYF. The CDR3 DNA sequence: TGTGCCAGCTCAGTCCAGGGGACTAGCGGGAGGATTATCCCAGATACGCAGTATTTT.